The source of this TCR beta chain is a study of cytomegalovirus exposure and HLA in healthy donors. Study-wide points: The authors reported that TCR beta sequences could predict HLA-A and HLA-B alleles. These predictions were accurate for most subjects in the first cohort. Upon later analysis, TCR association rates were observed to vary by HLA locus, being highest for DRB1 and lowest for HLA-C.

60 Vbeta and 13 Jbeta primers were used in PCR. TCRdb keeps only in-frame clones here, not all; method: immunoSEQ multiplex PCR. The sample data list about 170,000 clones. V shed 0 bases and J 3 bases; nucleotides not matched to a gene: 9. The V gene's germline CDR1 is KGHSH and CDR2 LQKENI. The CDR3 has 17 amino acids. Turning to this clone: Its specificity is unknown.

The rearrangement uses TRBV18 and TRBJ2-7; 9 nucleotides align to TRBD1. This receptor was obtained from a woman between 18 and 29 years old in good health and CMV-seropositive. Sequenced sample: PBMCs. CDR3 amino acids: CASSPPWDRVPYYEQYF. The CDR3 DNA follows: TGTGCCAGCTCACCACCGTGGGACAGGGTACCCTACTACGAGCAGTACTTC.